These 22 T cell receptor beta chains were sequenced from one sample in a study of metastatic and nonmetastatic thyroid tumors. Thyroid surgery took place with no prior treatment in any patient. TCRdb used MiXCR to call clones anew from the PCR reads. The table has approximately 60,000 clones, less than 30% seen once. Sequenced material: blood. These TCRs come from a female donor with papillary thyroid cancer or a benign thyroid nodule (not recorded which). Some clones in this sample may be carry-over from other donors' samples.

This clone has a handful of counts. This sequence joins TRBV6-1 and TRBJ1-1; the D is unclear. The CDR3 consists of 14 residues. The V and J ends lost 5 bases and 1 base respectively, with 11 bases between them. Germline CDR1 is MNHNS and CDR2 is SASEGT. The CDR3 loop is CASSSVRQNTEAFF. In DNA, the CDR3 is TGTGCCAGCAGTTCCGTCAGGCAGAACACTGAAGCTTTCTTT.

The chain joins TRBV11-2 to TRBJ1-5; D is unresolved. The germline V and J ends were trimmed by 5 bases and 0 bases, with 11 bases remaining between them. The CDR3 extends over 15 amino acids. CDR1 and CDR2 (germline): SGHAT, FQNNGV. The CDR3 loop reads CASSPSQHSNQPQHF. As DNA, the CDR3 is TGTGCCAGCAGCCCGAGTCAGCATAGCAATCAGCCCCAGCATTTT.

This clone has just a few counts. The chain uses TRBV6-5 and TRBJ2-2; perhaps TRBD1 as D (6 bases). CDR1 and CDR2 from the germline V gene are MNHEY and SVGAGI. V lost 4 bases and J 0 bases, leaving 6 bases between the germline ends. CDR3 length: 14 residues. CDR3 bases: TGTGCCAGCAGTTCAGGGGCGAACACCGGGGAGCTGTTTTTT. This codes for CASSSGANTGELFF.

The chain has TRBV30 and TRBJ2-1; 13 bases match TRBD2. V shed 2 bases and J 7 bases; nucleotides not matched to a gene: 11. Germline V gene lookup returns CDR1 GTSNPN and CDR2 SVGIG (reference sequence). The CDR3 runs to 17 residues. Here the CDR3 reads CAWSTGLAGERGNEQFF. CDR3 DNA sequence: TGTGCCTGGAGTACAGGACTAGCGGGAGAAAGGGGAAATGAGCAGTTCTTC.

The rearrangement joins TRBV11-1 to TRBJ2-3; D may be TRBD1 or TRBD2 (6 bases each). Germline CDR1 reads SGHAT; CDR2 reads FQDESV (reference sequence). The length of the CDR3 is 15 residues. Trimming cost V 3 bases and J 5 bases, with 15 bases left between them. CDR3 DNA sequence: TGTGCCAGCAGCTTGGTTAGGGGGGCAGGAGATACGCAGTATTTT. It codes for CASSLVRGAGDTQYF.

This clone was detected only a few times. This chain uses TRBV6-5 with TRBJ2-1; D gene uncertain. The germline V gene has CDR1 MNHEY and CDR2 SVGAGI. The CDR3 spans 14 residues. Between the trimmed V and J ends, which lost 2 bases and 4 bases, there was a span of 9 bases. CDR3 in amino acids: CASSYGEAYNEQFF. The CDR3 DNA reads as TGTGCCAGCAGTTACGGTGAAGCTTACAATGAGCAGTTCTTC.

This clone appeared a few times. The chain couples TRBV10-2 to TRBJ2-7; 8 bases align to TRBD2. The CDR3 sequence is 14 residues long. V lost 6 bases to trimming and J lost 3 bases; unmatched junction nucleotides: 7. The germline gives CDR1 WSHSY, CDR2 SAAADI. Here the CDR3 reads CASRLAGSNYEQYF. The DNA for the CDR3 is TGCGCCAGCAGATTAGCGGGATCCAACTACGAGCAGTACTTC.

The rearrangement joins TRBV7-8 to TRBJ1-1; tentative D call: TRBD1 (5 bases). Germline V CDR1 and CDR2: SGHVS, FQNEAQ. This CDR3 is built from 13 residues. V lost 4 bases and J lost 4, with 10 bases in between. CDR3 nucleotides: TGTGCCAGCAGCTCAGACAGCATCACTGAAGCTTTCTTT. Encoded protein: CASSSDSITEAFF. Drawing the rest from reference TRBV7-8 and TRBJ1-1, the complete variable domain is GAGVSQSPRYKVAKRGQDVALRCDPISGHVSLFWYQQALGQGPEFLTYFQNEAQLDKSGLPSDRFFAERPEGSVSTLKIQRTQQEDSAVYLCASSSDSITEAFFGQGTRLTVV.

V and J are TRBV11-3 and TRBJ1-3; D not resolved. V was cut by 5 bases and J by 1 base, with 9 bases left in between. Looked up from germline, CDR1 is SGHNT and CDR2 is YENEEA. This CDR3 comprises 14 residues. The CDR3 DNA follows: TGTGCCAGCAGCCCCTTCTTTTCTGGAAACACCATATATTTT. This gives the protein CASSPFFSGNTIYF.

The sample holds a few counts of this clone. The chain couples TRBV10-2 to TRBJ1-4; possibly TRBD1 for D (5 bases). The germline V gene encodes CDR1 WSHSY and CDR2 SAAADI. Deletions cut 1 base from V and 6 bases from J, with 15 bases between. CDR3 length: 16 residues. The CDR3 DNA reads as TGCGCCAGCAGTGAGTACAAGCTGGGAGGGGATGAAAAACTGTTTTTT. It yields the protein CASSEYKLGGDEKLFF.

Ten or more counts support this clone. This chain joins TRBV6-5 and TRBJ2-3; 8 bases fit TRBD2. Trimming removed 0 bases from V and 8 bases from J; junction bases left unmatched: 16. The CDR3 contains 18 residues. Germline V gene sequence: CDR1 MNHEY, CDR2 SVGAGI. The CDR3 bases are TGTGCCAGCAGTTACTCGGAGCGGGGAACGGGAGGGCCCGGTACGCAGTATTTT. Translated: CASSYSERGTGGPGTQYF.

The V gene is TRBV7-2, the J gene TRBJ2-3, with 9 bases fitting TRBD2. CDR1 is SGHTA, CDR2 FQGNSA, per germline. V shed 2 bases and J 4 bases; nucleotides not matched to a gene: 16. There are 19 residues in the CDR3. The CDR3 spells CASSLQPTREGQFADTQYF. The CDR3 DNA is TGTGCCAGCAGCTTACAACCTACGCGGGAGGGCCAGTTCGCAGATACGCAGTATTTT.

The genes are TRBV19 and TRBJ2-7; D not resolved. V was clipped by 2 bases and J by 0 bases, with 8 bases between them. CDR1 LNHDA and CDR2 SQIVND come from the germline V gene (reference sequence). This CDR3 has 14 amino acids. The CDR3, as DNA: TGTGCCAGTAGTATAAAACCGAGCTCCTACGAGCAGTACTTC. This gives the protein CASSIKPSSYEQYF. Variable domain in full (rest from reference TRBV19 and TRBJ2-7): DGGITQSPKYLFRKEGQNVTLSCEQNLNHDAMYWYRQDPGQGLRLIYYSQIVNDFQKGDIAEGYSVSREKKESFPLTVTSAQKNPTAFYLCASSIKPSSYEQYFGPGTRLTVT.

This clone was counted a single time. The CDR3 region is CASSLSRQGAQYF. The CDR3 region has the DNA TGTGCCAGCAGCTTATCCCGACAGGGTGCGCAGTATTTT. The chain joins TRBV11-3 to TRBJ2-3; 7 bases agree with TRBD1. This CDR3 has 13 amino acids. Germline assignment: CDR1 SGHNT and CDR2 YENEEA. V trimming: 2 bases; J trimming: 10 bases; junction bases outside the gene matches: 6.

The rearrangement joins TRBV4-3 to TRBJ1-5, with D perhaps TRBD1 (5 bases). V dropped 1 base and J dropped 7 bases, with 20 bases sitting between them. Germline V gene data show CDR1 as LGHNA and CDR2 as YSLEER. CDR3 length equals 17 residues. The CDR3 nucleotides are TGCGCCAGCAGCCAAGCATTCTCGGGGGTCGCGAGGCAGCCCCAGCATTTT. Translating it yields CASSQAFSGVARQPQHF.

CDR3 coding DNA: TGTGCCAGCAGTGATGGGTCAAACCAAGGATATAATTCACCCCTCCACTTT. Translation gives CASSDGSNQGYNSPLHF. The chain couples TRBV11-1 to TRBJ1-6; D ambiguous. Trimming pared 6 bases from V and 4 bases from J, leaving 19 bases between. The CDR3 has 17 residues. Germline assignment: CDR1 SGHAT and CDR2 FQDESV (reference sequence). Complete variable domain (other parts from reference TRBV11-1 and TRBJ1-6): EAEVAQSPRYKITEKSQAVAFWCDPISGHATLYWYRQILGQGPELLVQFQDESVVDDSQLPKDRFSAERLKGVDSTLKIQPAELGDSAMYLCASSDGSNQGYNSPLHFGNGTRLTVT.

This clone was seen ten or more times. The gene calls are TRBV20-1 and TRBJ1-2; D is uncertain. The CDR3 is made up of 12 amino acids. Trimming left V 8 bases short and J 2 bases short, with 12 bases between. Germline CDR1 is DFQATT and CDR2 is SNEGSKA (reference sequence). The CDR3 loop is CSSPFRNYGYTF. The DNA for the CDR3 is TGCAGTTCCCCCTTCCGAAACTATGGCTACACCTTC.

The rearrangement joins TRBV6-1 to TRBJ2-2, with D hard to call. Germline V gene sequence: CDR1 MNHNS, CDR2 SASEGT. The CDR3 sequence is 13 residues long. Trimming left V 6 bases short and J 2 bases short, with 7 bases between. The CDR3 bases are TGTGCCAGCAGGACACTAAACACCGGGGAGCTGTTTTTT. The encoded protein is CASRTLNTGELFF.

The rearrangement uses TRBV20-1 and TRBJ2-7; D not resolved. There are 12 residues in the CDR3. Trimming took 5 bases from V and 1 from J, leaving 9 bases between them. Germline V gene data show CDR1 as DFQATT and CDR2 as SNEGSKA (reference sequence). CDR3 bases: TGCAGTGCTCGGAGAGCTTCCTACGAGCAGTACTTC. Translated, it gives CSARRASYEQYF.

Worth noting for this clone: This may be a read error, as it is one base from a much larger clone. The chain recombines TRBV20-1 with TRBJ2-7; D unresolved. This CDR3 has 13 residues. V gave up 0 bases and J gave up 2 bases, with 8 bases separating them. CDR1 and CDR2 from the germline V gene are DFQATT and SNEGSKA (reference sequence). The CDR3 DNA sequence: TGCAGTGCTAGAGATGTGGATACCTACGAGCAGTACTTC. Translated: CSARDVDTYEQYF.

The V gene is TRBV10-1, the J gene TRBJ2-3; TRBD2 aligns across 7 bases. In germline, CDR1 is WNHNN, CDR2 SYGVQD (reference sequence). Germline trimming cut 5 bases from V and 3 bases from J; bases unmatched to any gene: 8. The CDR3 is 15 amino acids. In DNA form, the CDR3 reads TGCGCCAGCAGTCAGAGCGGGATCGGAACAGATACGCAGTATTTT. It yields the protein CASSQSGIGTDTQYF.

The chain has TRBV15 and TRBJ2-1; the D gene could be TRBD1 or TRBD2 (5 bases each). CDR3 length equals 12 residues. The V gene's germline CDR1 is LNHNV and CDR2 YYDKDF (reference sequence). Between the trimmed V and J ends, which lost 11 bases and 4 bases, there was a span of 12 bases. In DNA form, the CDR3 reads TGTGCCTCGGGGCGGATTTACAATGAGCAGTTCTTC. Its protein product is CASGRIYNEQFF.